This passage covers 25 T cell receptor beta chains from one sample sequenced in a study of blood T cell dynamics during melanoma immunotherapy. The time point denotes: pre-treatment baseline. Produced via immunoSEQ multiplex PCR; TCRdb's table is partial and in-frame only. The sample shows 6,000 to 8,000 clones, over 60% of them seen only once. The sample consisted of blood, taken from a patient treated with checkpoint blockade. The receptor source for this set is a human donor with melanoma.

The rearrangement joins TRBV19 to TRBJ1-2; D not certain. Trimming left V 9 bases short and J 8 bases short, with 13 bases between. The length of the CDR3 is 11 residues. Germline lookup yields CDR1 LNHDA and CDR2 SQIVND (reference sequence). CDR3 amino acids: CARPRGGGYTF. The CDR3 nucleotides are TGTGCCAGGCCCCGGGGTGGGGGCTACACCTTC.

The chain uses TRBV6-1 and TRBJ2-1; 12 bases match TRBD2. Looked up from germline, CDR1 is MNHNS and CDR2 is SASEGT. This CDR3 is built from 17 residues. V lost 4 bases to trimming and J lost 3 bases; unmatched junction nucleotides: 7. The CDR3 is CASSGTSGTLIYNEQFF. The CDR3 nucleotides read TGTGCCAGCAGTGGGACTAGCGGGACGCTAATCTACAATGAGCAGTTCTTC.

V gene TRBV18 combines with J gene TRBJ1-2; D perhaps matches TRBD1 (6 bases). Germline-derived CDR1 and CDR2 are KGHSH and LQKENI. V dropped 0 bases and J dropped 8 bases, with 16 bases sitting between them. This CDR3 region has 15 residues. CDR3 sequence reads: CASSPPFTGIGGYTF. The CDR3 DNA follows: TGTGCCAGCTCACCACCGTTCACAGGGATAGGCGGCTACACCTTC.

The chain is built from TRBV19 and TRBJ1-1, with 7 nucleotides matching TRBD1. This CDR3 spans 13 amino acids. Germline loops: CDR1 LNHDA, CDR2 SQIVND (reference sequence). V dropped 6 bases and J dropped 8; count of bases not matched to a gene: 9. DNA of the CDR3: TGTGCCAGTAGCAGCGACAGGGTCCGGGAAGCTTTCTTT. It codes for CASSSDRVREAFF.

As regards this clone: An end of the junction does not agree with germline; a read error may underlie this. The chain uses TRBV6-1 and TRBJ2-2; the D gene is possibly TRBD1 (5 bases). Per germline, CDR1 MNHNS and CDR2 SASEGT. This CDR3 is 12 amino acids long. The CDR3 here is CASRVETGELFF. CDR3 DNA: TGTGCTAGCAGGGTGGAGACCGGGGAGCTGTTTTTT.

The CDR3 DNA sequence: TGTGCCAGCCTCCGAGGGGGCGAATCCTACAATGAGCAGTTCTTC. The encoded protein is CASLRGGESYNEQFF. The rearrangement joins TRBV6-1 to TRBJ2-1, with 7 bases matching TRBD1. V lost 8 bases and J lost 1; bases outside the gene matches: 8. Germline CDR1 MNHNS, CDR2 SASEGT. The CDR3 sequence is 15 residues long.

This chain links TRBV30 with TRBJ2-5, with D tentatively TRBD2 (6 bases). The J call may be mistaken, given a closer DNA end match to TRBJ2-7. Germline loops: CDR1 GTSNPN, CDR2 SVGIG (reference sequence). The CDR3 length is 16 residues. The CDR3 DNA follows: TGTGCCTGGAATACAGTCGGGAGCGCGGGGCTCTACGAGCAGTACTTC. Its translation is CAWNTVGSAGLYEQYF.

A word on this clone: An end of the junction differs from the germline gene, which may be a read error. The sample holds other DNA sequences that translate to the same CDR3. The chain combines TRBV6-5 with TRBJ2-3; TRBD1 agrees at 10 bases. The CDR3 is 14 amino acids. From germline, CDR1 is MNHEY and CDR2 SVGAGI. CDR3 coding DNA: TGTGCCAGCAGGACCGGGACAGGGGTAAATACACAGTATTTT. Translating gives CASRTGTGVNTQYF.

This clone occurred a few times. The chain has TRBV5-4 and TRBJ2-2, with a possible D match to TRBD1 (5 bases). The CDR3 is 15 amino acids. CDR1 and CDR2 (germline): SGHNT, YYREEE (reference sequence). The V and J ends lost 2 bases and 6 bases respectively, with 14 bases between them. The CDR3 region has the DNA TGTGCCAGCAGCTTAGGGGCAGGGCAGGCCGGGGAGCTGTTTTTT. Translation gives CASSLGAGQAGELFF.

V and J are TRBV5-1 and TRBJ2-7; 8 bases line up with TRBD1. There are 16 residues in the CDR3. The germline V gene encodes CDR1 SGHRS and CDR2 YFSETQ. Unmatched junction bases numbered 9, after V lost 0 bases and J lost 4 bases. The CDR3 here is CASSLGGGQGLYEQYF. Here the CDR3 DNA reads TGCGCCAGCAGCTTGGGAGGCGGACAGGGTTTATACGAGCAGTACTTC.

This clone was seen once. The chain couples TRBV28 to TRBJ1-1; 10 nucleotides line up with TRBD1. Germline V gene lookup returns CDR1 MDHEN and CDR2 SYDVKM. Trimming removed 5 bases from V and 4 bases from J; junction bases left unmatched: 1. CDR3 length: 13 residues. The CDR3 region has the DNA TGTGCCAGCAGTGGACAGGGGGGCACTGAAGCTTTCTTT. This gives the protein CASSGQGGTEAFF.

The chain joins TRBV19 to TRBJ1-2, with 9 bases lining up with TRBD1. Germline CDR1 and CDR2: LNHDA and SQIVND (reference sequence). The CDR3 is made up of 14 amino acids. V was clipped by 5 bases and J by 8 bases; unmatched bases: 9. This CDR3 reads CASSFLTGGSGYTF. Written as DNA, the CDR3 is TGTGCCAGTAGTTTCCTGACAGGGGGGAGCGGCTACACCTTC.

The chain links TRBV27 to TRBJ2-7, with D perhaps matching TRBD1 (6 bases). The CDR3 extends over 12 amino acids. Trimming removed 8 bases from V and 1 base from J, with 9 bases in between. Germline CDR1 MNHEY, CDR2 SMNVEV (reference sequence). The CDR3 DNA sequence: TGTGCCAGCGCGAGGGGGTCCTACGAGCAGTACTTC. Translation gives CASARGSYEQYF.

The V gene is TRBV9, the J gene TRBJ1-1; D not resolved. The CDR3 loop spans 12 amino acids. The germline gives CDR1 SGDLS, CDR2 YYNGEE. Trimming shortened V by 0 bases and J by 0 bases, and 0 bases separated the two germline ends. The CDR3 sequence is CASSVVNTEAFF. The CDR3 region has the DNA TGTGCCAGCAGCGTAGTGAACACTGAAGCTTTCTTT.

The chain has TRBV5-1 and TRBJ2-2; 7 nucleotides align to TRBD1. The CDR3 runs to 16 residues. Trimming cost V 4 bases and J 0 bases; bases outside gene matches: 6. From germline, CDR1 is SGHRS and CDR2 YFSETQ. The CDR3 DNA sequence: TGCGCCAGCAGCGGGTCCGGGACAGCGAACACCGGGGAGCTGTTTTTT. Its protein product is CASSGSGTANTGELFF.

This chain connects TRBV7-6 to TRBJ1-5, with D uncertain. V was clipped by 5 bases and J by 5 bases, with 16 bases between them. The CDR3 sequence is 15 residues long. Germline CDR1 is SGHVS and CDR2 is FNYEAQ. CDR3 region: CASSLSAERDQPQHF. The CDR3 DNA reads as TGTGCCAGCAGCCTATCCGCGGAGAGAGATCAGCCCCAGCATTTT.

The chain recombines TRBV5-5 with TRBJ1-6, with 7 positions matching TRBD1. The CDR3 has 14 residues. Losses at the gene ends were 5 bases for V and 5 bases for J; bases not matched to a gene: 4. In germline, CDR1 is SGHKS, CDR2 YYEKEE (reference sequence). The CDR3: CASRRGQHNSPLHF. The CDR3 DNA reads TGTGCCAGCAGGCGGGGACAGCATAATTCACCCCTCCACTTT.

This clone was seen more than once but under ten times. V gene TRBV2 combines with J gene TRBJ1-6; the D gene is possibly TRBD1 (6 bases). Trimming pared 7 bases from V and 9 bases from J, leaving 16 bases between. Germline V gene lookup returns CDR1 SNHLY and CDR2 FYNNEI. This CDR3 contains 14 residues. CDR3 nucleotides: TGTGCCAGCAACCCACAGGGTCTCGGTTCACCCCTCCACTTT. It codes for CASNPQGLGSPLHF.

The J gene is TRBJ2-3, the V gene TRBV7-2, with D possibly TRBD2 on 6 matching bases. Germline V gene data show CDR1 as SGHTA and CDR2 as FQGNSA. Trimming removed 8 bases at V and 2 bases at J, with 11 bases between. The CDR3 totals 13 residues. CDR3 protein: CASSRDSTDTQYF. CDR3 coding DNA: TGTGCCAGCTCACGGGACTCCACAGATACGCAGTATTTT. Looking up the rest from reference TRBV7-2 and TRBJ2-3 gives the full variable domain: GAGVSQSPSNKVTEKGKDVELRCDPISGHTALYWYRQSLGQGLEFLIYFQGNSAPDKSGLPSDRFSAERTGGSVSTLTIQRTQQEDSAVYLCASSRDSTDTQYFGPGTRLTVL.

The rearrangement uses TRBV7-9 and TRBJ1-5, with a tentative D call TRBD1 (5 bases). Per germline, CDR1 SEHNR and CDR2 FQNEAQ (reference sequence). V lost 4 bases and J 5 bases, leaving 12 bases between the germline ends. This CDR3 has 14 residues. In DNA, the CDR3 is TGTGCCAGCAGCTCGTCGGGGGGATATCAGCCCCAGCATTTT. Encoded protein: CASSSSGGYQPQHF.

J is TRBJ1-2 and V is TRBV5-1; D is uncertain. Germline V lookup: CDR1 SGHRS, CDR2 YFSETQ. This CDR3 spans 14 amino acids. V was pared by 0 bases and J by 4 bases, with 10 bases between. The CDR3 is CASSLDSMIYGYTF. The CDR3 DNA is TGCGCCAGCAGCTTGGACAGCATGATCTATGGCTACACCTTC. The full variable domain, completed using reference TRBV5-1 and TRBJ1-2, is KAGVTQTPRYLIKTRGQQVTLSCSPISGHRSVSWYQQTPGQGLQFLFEYFSETQRNKGNFPGRFSGRQFSNSRSEMNVSTLELGDSALYLCASSLDSMIYGYTFGSGTRLTVV.

The DNA for the CDR3 is TGTGCCATCAGTGGCCCTGGGGGGATGAACACTGAAGCTTTCTTT. This translates into CAISGPGGMNTEAFF. This chain links TRBV10-3 with TRBJ1-1; the D gene is possibly TRBD1 (5 bases). The V gene lost 4 bases and the J gene lost 0 bases, with 12 bases spanning the gap. Germline values: CDR1 ENHRY, CDR2 SYGVKD. This CDR3 is 15 amino acids long.

The chain joins TRBV7-8 to TRBJ2-5, with 12 bases identical to TRBD2. The better agreement between TRBJ2-7 and the DNA end casts doubt on the J call. Germline CDR1 reads SGHVS; CDR2 reads FQNEAQ. CDR3 length equals 20 residues. In nucleotides, the CDR3 is TGTGCCAGCAGCTCGGGCACCGGGACTAGCGGGTCCCCACGCTCCTACGAGCAGTACTTC. This sequence encodes CASSSGTGTSGSPRSYEQYF.

This sequence joins TRBV6-5 and TRBJ1-1, with D maybe TRBD1 (5 bases). The CDR3 spans 13 residues. Between the trimmed V and J ends, which lost 5 bases and 6 bases, there was a span of 13 bases. Germline V lookup: CDR1 MNHEY, CDR2 SVGAGI. As DNA, the CDR3 is TGTGCCAGCAGTGACATTCTAGGGGCTGAAGCTTTCTTT. It yields the protein CASSDILGAEAFF.

This sequence joins TRBV7-3 and TRBJ1-5; TRBD1 matches at 10 bases. V shed 5 bases and J 1 base; nucleotides not matched to a gene: 11. This CDR3 contains 18 residues. CDR1 SGHTA and CDR2 FQGTGA come from the germline V gene. CDR3 region: CASSKTGGLRVSNQPQHF. CDR3 sequence (DNA): TGTGCCAGCAGCAAGACAGGGGGCCTGAGAGTAAGCAATCAGCCCCAGCATTTT.